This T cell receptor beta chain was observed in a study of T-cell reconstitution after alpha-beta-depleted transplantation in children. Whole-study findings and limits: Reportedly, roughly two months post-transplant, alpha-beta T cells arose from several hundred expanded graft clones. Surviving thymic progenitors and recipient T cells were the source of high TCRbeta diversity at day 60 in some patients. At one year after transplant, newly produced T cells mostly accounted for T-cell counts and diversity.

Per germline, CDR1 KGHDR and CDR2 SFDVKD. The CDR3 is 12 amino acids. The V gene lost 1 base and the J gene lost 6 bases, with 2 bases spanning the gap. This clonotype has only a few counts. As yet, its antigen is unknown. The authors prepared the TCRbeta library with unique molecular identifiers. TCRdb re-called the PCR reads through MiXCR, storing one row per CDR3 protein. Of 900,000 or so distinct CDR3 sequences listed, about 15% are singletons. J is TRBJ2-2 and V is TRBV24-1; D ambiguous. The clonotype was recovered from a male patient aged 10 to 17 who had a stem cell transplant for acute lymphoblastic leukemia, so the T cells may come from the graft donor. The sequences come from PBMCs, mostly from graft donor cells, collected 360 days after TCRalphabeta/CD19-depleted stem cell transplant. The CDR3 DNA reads TGTGCCACCAGTGATTTATCCGGGGAGCTGTTTTTT. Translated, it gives CATSDLSGELFF.